One and the same sample provided the 5 T cell receptor beta chains below, sequenced in a study of OX40 agonist ivuxolimab in advanced cancers. Receptors were amplified or captured by the immunoSEQ multiplex PCR assay. Sourced from immuneACCESS, this table was stored by TCRdb with only in-frame sequences that have V and J called. A share of the clones is absent; for the studies checked, an unresolved V gene accounts for under half, and the remainder has no known explanation. This sample comprises about 99,000 clones, approximately 94% of them detected only once. About 2.1% of the sample lies in the top ten. Material: CD4+ or CD8+ T cells sorted from blood, obtained in a trial of the OX40 agonist ivuxolimab. These receptors originate from an adult with an advanced solid tumor such as melanoma, head and neck, liver or kidney cancer.

The CDR3 is CASSESETGDYTEAFF. The CDR3 DNA follows: TGCGCCAGCAGTGAGTCGGAGACAGGGGACTACACTGAAGCTTTCTTT. The chain has TRBV10-1 and TRBJ1-1, with 8 positions matching TRBD1. CDR1 is WNHNN, CDR2 SYGVQD, per germline (reference sequence). The CDR3 spans 16 residues. V dropped 0 bases and J dropped 3; count of bases not matched to a gene: 6.

The rearrangement uses TRBV4-1 and TRBJ1-1; D perhaps matches TRBD1 (5 bases). V lost 3 bases to trimming and J lost 6 bases, with 17 bases between them. The CDR3 is made up of 15 amino acids. CDR1 and CDR2 from the germline V gene are MGHRA and YSYEKL. CDR3 in amino acids: CASSHSTVGGSEAFF. In nucleotides, the CDR3 is TGCGCCAGCAGCCACTCGACAGTTGGGGGTTCTGAAGCTTTCTTT.

V is TRBV28 and J is TRBJ2-7; TRBD1 matches at 7 bases. This CDR3 is 14 amino acids long. Trimming took 4 bases from V and 3 from J; bases not matched to a gene: 6. The germline V gene encodes CDR1 MDHEN and CDR2 SYDVKM. As DNA, the CDR3 is TGTGCCAGCAGTTCCCTGACAGGGATCTACGAGCAGTACTTC. Residues: CASSSLTGIYEQYF.

This CDR3 reads CASVEELSEQFF. The CDR3 nucleotides read TGTGCCAGCGTTGAAGAACTCTCCGAGCAGTTCTTC. The chain couples TRBV2 to TRBJ2-1; D uncertain. The CDR3 runs 12 residues. Germline CDR1 is SNHLY and CDR2 is FYNNEI. Trimming pared 8 bases from V and 10 bases from J, leaving 15 bases between.

This clone was counted only a few times. This sequence joins TRBV27 and TRBJ1-2; D is undetermined. The CDR3 is made up of 11 amino acids. Trimming took off 8 bases at V and 8 bases at J, with 12 bases between the two ends. Germline values: CDR1 MNHEY, CDR2 SMNVEV (reference sequence). CDR3: CASGAGWGYTF. The CDR3 DNA sequence: TGTGCCAGCGGAGCCGGGTGGGGCTACACCTTC.